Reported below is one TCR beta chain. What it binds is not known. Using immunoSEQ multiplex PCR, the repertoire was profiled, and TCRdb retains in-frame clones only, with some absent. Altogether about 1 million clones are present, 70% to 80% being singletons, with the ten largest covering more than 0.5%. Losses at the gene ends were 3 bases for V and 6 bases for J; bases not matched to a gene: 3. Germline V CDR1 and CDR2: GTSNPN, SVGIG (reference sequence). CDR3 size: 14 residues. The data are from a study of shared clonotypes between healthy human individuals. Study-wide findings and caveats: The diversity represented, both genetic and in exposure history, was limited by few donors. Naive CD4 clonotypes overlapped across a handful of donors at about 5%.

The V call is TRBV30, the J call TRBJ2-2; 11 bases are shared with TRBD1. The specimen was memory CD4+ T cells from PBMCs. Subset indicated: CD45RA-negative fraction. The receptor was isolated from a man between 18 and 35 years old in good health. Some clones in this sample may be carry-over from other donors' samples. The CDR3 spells CAWRGTGGSGELFF. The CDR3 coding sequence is TGTGCCTGGAGAGGGACAGGGGGTTCCGGGGAGCTGTTTTTT.